This T cell receptor (beta chain) is drawn from a study of response to subunit inactivated influenza vaccine (dated by TCRdb to the late 2010s). Regarding the research as a whole: Deep quantitative T cell receptor repertoire profiling was used in the study to track responses to a trivalent subunit inactivated influenza vaccine.

This clonotype was seen a handful of times. It lacks a known antigen. No much larger clone exists at a distance of one base, and base qualities are not known. Here V drops 3 bases and J drops 5 bases, and the junction holds 7 bases not matched to any gene. The CDR3 sequence holds 15 residues, the cysteine and phenylalanine included. The DNA shown is the 45-base CDR3, in frame from base 1. CDR1 and CDR2, looked up from the germline V gene (reference sequence), are LGHDT and YNNKEL. Receptor libraries were prepared by RT-PCR. The reads were generated on an Illumina HiSeq 2500. TCRdb ran its own pipeline on the public reads, namely fastp trimming at Q25 and MiXCR clone calling, and kept in-frame beta chains. Identical CDR3 proteins give one entry, which carries the most common genes and DNA. The sample has about 520,000 distinct CDR3 sequences on record, approximately 24% of them singletons. The ten largest clonotypes hold 1.5% to 2% of the sample.

The paper as a whole reports these results and caveats: It was suggested by the authors that each seasonal influenza vaccination may recruit only a limited number of new T cells.

This material consisted of CD4+ T cells sorted from PBMCs, taken more than 4 days after vaccination. The source is a man in his fifties or sixties who received an inactivated influenza vaccine. Donor details come from another sample of the same person, matched by shared clones. The chain is encoded by TRBV3-1 joined to TRBJ2-1, with 7 bases in between that match TRBD1. The CDR3 here reads CASSHTGVYDNEQFF. The DNA reads TGTGCCAGCAGCCACACAGGGGTTTATGACAATGAGCAGTTCTTC.